This record looks at one T cell receptor beta chain sequence and its context. The sample belongs to a study of blood T cell repertoires in COVID-19. Some clones are missing from TCRdb's copy, which holds only in-frame ones; the method was immunoSEQ multiplex PCR. The sample contains fewer than 200,000 clones, around 80% of which appear only once. Germline V gene data show CDR1 as SGHTA and CDR2 as FQGTGA. Trimming at V came to 4 bases and at J to 5 bases, leaving 3 bases not matched to a gene. The CDR3 loop spans 15 amino acids. Input material: PBMCs or T cells enriched from blood (not recorded which). The clonotype originates from a woman aged 50 to 60 in a cohort exposed to, infected with or recovered from COVID-19 (not recorded which). The rearrangement links TRBV7-3 to TRBJ2-1; 12 bases fit TRBD2. The CDR3 is CASSSGLAGHNEQFF. CDR3 in DNA: TGTGCCAGCAGCTCCGGACTAGCGGGGCACAATGAGCAGTTCTTC.